This T cell receptor beta chain came from a study of cytomegalovirus exposure and HLA in healthy donors. The CDR3 is 12 residues long. V lost 10 bases and J 1 base, leaving 11 bases between the germline ends. CDR1 and CDR2 from the germline V gene are MNHNS and SASEGT. Primers included in the PCR were 60 Vbeta and 13 Jbeta primers. Some clones are missing from TCRdb's copy, which holds only in-frame ones; the method was immunoSEQ multiplex PCR. Counted here are more than 100,000 clones, about three fifths occurring once; the ten biggest clones make up 8% to 9%. General observations from the study: Most of the TCR beta V segments (in an earlier analysis) were productive either about 87% or about 30% of the time.

This clone was seen a handful of times. Its specificity is unknown. Sequencing used PBMCs. The clonotype comes from a middle-aged woman in good health and CMV-seropositive. The chain couples TRBV6-1 to TRBJ2-7; possible D gene TRBD2, 5 bases. DNA of the CDR3: TGTGCCACCCGGACGGGGTCCTACGAGCAGTACTTC. Translation: CATRTGSYEQYF.